This entry is about one TCR beta chain. Its antigen is unknown. Both 60 Vbeta primers and 13 Jbeta primers went into the PCR. Clones were sequenced by immunoSEQ multiplex PCR, and TCRdb holds only the in-frame ones, with some missing. Of 120,000 or so clones in the sample, about a sixth were seen once. The sample originates from a study of cytomegalovirus exposure and HLA in healthy donors. Findings and limits, study-wide: Association with HLA alleles at 0.05 false discovery rate was found for 17,000 or so TCR beta sequences in a later analysis.

Germline CDR1 and CDR2: MNHEY and SMNVEV (reference sequence). V was clipped by 2 bases and J by 8 bases, with 9 bases between them. The CDR3 covers 12 residues. V gene TRBV27 combines with J gene TRBJ1-1; D may be TRBD1 (6 bases). The sample was PBMCs. This clonotype was obtained from a female donor in good health and CMV-seropositive. The CDR3 coding sequence is TGTGCCAGCAGTTTAATGGGGACAGAAGCTTTCTTT. Amino acids: CASSLMGTEAFF.